This T cell receptor (beta chain) stems from a study of blood T cells in healthy people across ages. The use of a sample-barcoded 5' primer and a J-beta primer mix characterized a second PCR of about 7 to 12 cycles. Carrying 12 random nucleotides, a template-switch adaptor labeled each individual cDNA molecule. CDR3-containing paired-end reads numbering at least 3 million came from each sample. MiXCR was run by TCRdb on the 5' RACE reads, yielding one entry per CDR3 protein. This table holds hundreds of thousands of distinct CDR3 sequences, less than 45% found once. At least ten counts were recorded for this clonotype. At one of its ends the junction is not consistent with the germline gene, which may arise from a read error. The CDR3 contains 15 residues. From germline, CDR1 is MNHEY and CDR2 SMNVEV (reference sequence).

The V gene is TRBV27, the J gene TRBJ2-6; D gene unclear. Sequencing was done on a sample of blood. This TCR was recovered from an elderly man in good health. The CDR3 here is CASSLLFAGANVLTF. For the CDR3, the DNA is TGTGCCAGCAGCTTATTGTTCGCCGGGGCCAACGTCCTGACTTTC.